These 17 T cell receptor beta chains were all obtained from the same sample, sequenced in a study of cytomegalovirus exposure and HLA in healthy donors. Use of 60 Vbeta and 13 Jbeta primers characterized the PCR. Assay used: immunoSEQ multiplex PCR; TCRdb lists only in-frame clones, some missing. The sample consists of about 150,000 clones, 72% of them appearing once. Sequencing was performed on PBMCs. Source of these receptors: a man aged 40-49 years in good health and CMV-seronegative.

This chain joins TRBV5-4 and TRBJ2-5; 9 bases agree with TRBD1. J was trimmed by 0 bases and V by 10 bases; bases with no gene match: 4. Germline CDR1 and CDR2: SGHNT and YYREEE (reference sequence). The CDR3 is 13 amino acids. The CDR3 here is CALTGGNQETQYF. CDR3 DNA: TGTGCCCTGACAGGGGGTAACCAAGAGACCCAGTACTTC.

The J gene is TRBJ2-7, the V gene TRBV7-8; no clear D. Trimming shortened V by 2 bases and J by 7 bases, and 15 bases separated the two germline ends. CDR3 length: 14 amino acids. Germline values: CDR1 SGHVS, CDR2 FQNEAQ. CDR3 loop: CASSLPRLLSEQYF. The DNA for the CDR3 is TGTGCCAGCAGCTTACCCCGACTCCTTTCGGAGCAGTACTTC.

The genes are TRBV7-9 and TRBJ2-1, with 8 nucleotides matching TRBD2. This CDR3 is built from 15 residues. V was pared by 1 base and J by 8 bases, with 7 bases of the junction left unmatched. Germline values: CDR1 SEHNR, CDR2 FQNEAQ (reference sequence). CDR3 region: CASSLETSESHEQFF. CDR3 nucleotide sequence: TGTGCCAGCAGCTTAGAGACTAGCGAGTCCCATGAGCAGTTCTTC.

For this clone: One end of the junction is discordant with germline, which a read error may explain. CDR3 residues: CASKRGSGYGYPF. The CDR3, as DNA: TGTGCCAGTAAACGGGGATCCGGCTATGGCTACCCCTTC. The chain combines TRBV19 with TRBJ1-2; unclear D gene. CDR1 and CDR2 from the germline V gene are LNHDA and SQIVND (reference sequence). The CDR3 runs 13 residues.

The J gene is TRBJ2-3, the V gene TRBV5-8, with 8 nucleotides matching TRBD2. J lost 4 bases, V lost 4 bases, and 5 bases had no gene match. The CDR3 runs to 14 residues. Germline V gene sequence: CDR1 SGHTS, CDR2 YDEGEE. CDR3 sequence: CASSRGLGADTQYF. Written as DNA, the CDR3 is TGTGCCAGCAGCAGGGGACTAGGCGCAGATACGCAGTATTTT. Based on the CDR3 plus reference TRBV5-8 and TRBJ2-3, the full variable domain is EAGVTQSPTHLIKTRGQQATLRCSPISGHTSVYWYQQALGLGLQFLLWYDEGEERNRGNFPPRFSGRQFPNYSSELNVNALELEDSALYLCASSRGLGADTQYFGPGTRLTVL.

The chain joins TRBV6-6 to TRBJ2-2; 8 nucleotides agree with TRBD1. Per germline, CDR1 MNHNY and CDR2 SVGAGI (reference sequence). The CDR3 spans 15 residues. V shed 5 bases, J shed 1 base, and the junction held 3 bases outside the gene matches. The CDR3 DNA is TGTGCCAGCAGTCGGGACAGGATGAACACCGGGGAGCTGTTTTTT. Protein product: CASSRDRMNTGELFF.

The genes are TRBV27 and TRBJ2-7, with 8 positions matching TRBD1. Germline CDR1 reads MNHEY; CDR2 reads SMNVEV (reference sequence). The CDR3 is made up of 18 amino acids. V was pared by 2 bases and J by 0 bases, with 12 bases of the junction left unmatched. The CDR3 DNA reads TGTGCCAGCAGTTTACGCACGAACCGGGACAGGAGCTCCTACGAGCAGTACTTC. It encodes CASSLRTNRDRSSYEQYF.

The CDR3 is CASSPGLAGGLVTHEQYF. CDR3 in DNA: TGTGCCAGCTCACCGGGACTAGCGGGGGGTTTGGTTACCCACGAGCAGTACTTC. This rearrangement joins TRBV18 to TRBJ2-7, with 15 nucleotides matching TRBD2. CDR1 and CDR2 (germline): KGHSH, LQKENI. V was clipped by 3 bases and J by 5 bases; unmatched bases: 11. There are 18 residues in the CDR3. Looking up the rest from reference TRBV18 and TRBJ2-7 gives the full variable domain: NAGVMQNPRHLVRRRGQEARLRCSPMKGHSHVYWYRQLPEEGLKFMVYLQKENIIDESGMPKERFSAEFPKEGPSILRIQQVVRGDSAAYFCASSPGLAGGLVTHEQYFGPGTRLTVT.

The chain carries TRBV7-6 and TRBJ2-2; 13 bases agree with TRBD2. Germline V gives CDR1 SGHVS, CDR2 FNYEAQ. The CDR3 sequence is 17 residues long. J lost 5 bases, V lost 2 bases, and 5 bases had no gene match. The CDR3 here is CASSLTSGRARTGELFF. DNA for the CDR3: TGTGCCAGCAGCTTAACTAGCGGGAGGGCGAGAACCGGGGAGCTGTTTTTT. The whole variable domain, remainder taken from reference TRBV7-6 and TRBJ2-2, is GAGVSQSPRYKVTKRGQDVALRCDPISGHVSLYWYRQALGQGPEFLTYFNYEAQQDKSGLPNDRFSAERPEGSISTLTIQRTEQRDSAMYRCASSLTSGRARTGELFFGEGSRLTVL.

This clone showed up just once. A junction boundary mismatches the germline segment, possibly from a read error. The chain has TRBV2 and TRBJ2-1; 11 bases are shared with TRBD2. CDR3 length equals 16 residues. The germline V gene has CDR1 SNHLY and CDR2 FYNNEI. This CDR3 reads CASREDSGRAFVEQFF. DNA for the CDR3: TGTGCCAGCAGGGAAGATAGCGGGAGGGCTTTCGTTGAGCAGTTCTTC.

The J gene is TRBJ1-2, the V gene TRBV19, with TRBD1 as a possible D gene (5 bases). The ends were cut back, 9 bases at V and 2 bases at J, with 13 bases in the middle. This CDR3 contains 13 residues. Germline loops: CDR1 LNHDA, CDR2 SQIVND (reference sequence). The CDR3 DNA follows: TGTGCCAGCTCCTGGACAACAAACTATGGCTACACCTTC. This translates into CASSWTTNYGYTF. The entire variable domain, with the rest obtained from reference TRBV19 and TRBJ1-2, is as follows: DGGITQSPKYLFRKEGQNVTLSCEQNLNHDAMYWYRQDPGQGLRLIYYSQIVNDFQKGDIAEGYSVSREKKESFPLTVTSAQKNPTAFYLCASSWTTNYGYTFGSGTRLTVV.

The rearrangement uses TRBV9 and TRBJ1-4, with 9 bases matching TRBD1. The germline V gene encodes CDR1 SGDLS and CDR2 YYNGEE. Losses at the gene ends were 3 bases for V and 5 bases for J; bases not matched to a gene: 5. The CDR3 loop spans 15 amino acids. The CDR3: CASSATGTGNEKLFF. The CDR3 DNA reads TGTGCCAGCAGCGCGACCGGGACAGGGAATGAAAAACTGTTTTTT.

The rearrangement links TRBV27 to TRBJ2-7; TRBD1 matches at 9 bases. V was pared by 8 bases and J by 3 bases, with 17 bases of the junction left unmatched. Germline-derived CDR1 and CDR2 are MNHEY and SMNVEV (reference sequence). The CDR3 length is 17 residues. The CDR3 nucleotides are TGTGCCAGCCGAGGTTCCCGTGGCGGGACAGGGTTCTACGAGCAGTACTTC. Protein: CASRGSRGGTGFYEQYF.

V gene TRBV5-4 combines with J gene TRBJ2-7; tentatively, D is TRBD2 (6 bases). The CDR3 sequence is 13 residues long. Germline CDR1 reads SGHNT; CDR2 reads YYREEE (reference sequence). Trimming removed 4 bases from V and 2 bases from J, with 10 bases in between. The CDR3 bases are TGTGCCAGCAGCCCCGGGGGACCCTACGAGCAGTACTTC. Amino acid sequence: CASSPGGPYEQYF.

V usage is TRBV5-1 and J usage is TRBJ2-7; D might be TRBD1 (5 bases). Trimming removed 5 bases from V and 4 bases from J, with 22 bases in between. The CDR3 loop spans 16 amino acids. Germline V gives CDR1 SGHRS, CDR2 YFSETQ. Here the CDR3 DNA reads TGCGCCAGCAGGCCCGTGGCTGGGGCTCTTCAATACGAGCAGTACTTC. It specifies CASRPVAGALQYEQYF.

The chain couples TRBV6-6 to TRBJ1-2; 8 bases match TRBD1. V gave up 5 bases and J gave up 8 bases; unmatched junction bases: 4. Germline V gene data show CDR1 as MNHNY and CDR2 as SVGAGI (reference sequence). This CDR3 spans 12 amino acids. Here the CDR3 DNA reads TGTGCCAGCAGTAAAGACAGGGGCGGCTACACCTTC. Translation: CASSKDRGGYTF.

The V and J genes are TRBV6-9 and TRBJ1-2, with TRBD1 matching 8 bases. This CDR3 comprises 14 residues. The V gene end was trimmed by 8 bases and the J gene end by 4 bases; junction bases not matched to a gene: 9. The germline V gene has CDR1 MNHGY and CDR2 SVAAGI. In nucleotides, the CDR3 is TGTGCCAGCCCCCTTTCCGGGACAGGCTATGGCTACACCTTC. Protein: CASPLSGTGYGYTF.